This T cell receptor beta chain was sequenced during a study of control samples from healthy donors and cancer patients (dated by TCRdb to about 2020). V is cut by 9 bases and J by 2 bases, and the space between the germline ends is 21 bases. CDR1 and CDR2, per the germline V gene (reference sequence), are MNHEY and SMNVEV. The CDR3, cysteine through phenylalanine, is 16 amino acids long. Only CDR3 DNA is held: 48 bases, read in frame from base 1. About this clone itself: What this receptor recognizes is not known. No quality values exist for individual bases; no much larger clone is one base distant.

The library was produced with the immunoSEQ multiplex PCR assay. TCRdb took over this immuneACCESS table, retaining in-frame rearrangements with V and J assigned. Such tables are incomplete; in checked studies, under half of the missing clones stem from an unresolved V gene, and the remainder is unexplained. The sample records around 84,000 clones, 84% of which are singletons. The ten largest account for 11% of the sample. The origin of this receptor is a man between 60 and 75 years old with head and neck cancer. The sequenced material came from PBMCs. The sequence links TRBV27 to TRBJ2-3; a weak D assignment points to TRBD2 (5 bases agree). In nucleotides, the sequence is TGTGCCAGTTCCGTGTCTCGACTATTAAACACAGATACGCAGTATTTT. This yields the protein CASSVSRLLNTDTQYF.